These 19 T cell receptor beta chains came from one sample sequenced in a study of shared clonotypes between healthy human individuals. Naive-designated CD8 cells lacked CD45RO, were positively enriched for CCR7, and omitted terminally differentiated effector memory CD45RA+ cells. Clones were read by immunoSEQ multiplex PCR, and TCRdb kept only the in-frame ones, dropping some. Among about 2,200,000 clones listed, about 92% were seen once. Source material: naive CD8+ T cells from PBMCs. Receptor source: a man between 18 and 35 years old in good health. Some clones in this sample may be carry-over from other donors' samples.

The chain combines TRBV15 with TRBJ1-5; D might be TRBD1 (5 bases). V lost 0 bases and J lost 8, with 14 bases in between. The CDR3 is made up of 15 amino acids. The V gene's germline CDR1 is LNHNV and CDR2 YYDKDF (reference sequence). CDR3 nucleotides: TGTGCCACCAGCAGAGATCTGGGCAGGGAGGAGCCCCAGCATTTT. Residues: CATSRDLGREEPQHF.

The genes are TRBV19 and TRBJ1-5, with 7 bases lining up with TRBD1. Germline lookup yields CDR1 LNHDA and CDR2 SQIVND (reference sequence). The V and J ends lost 9 bases and 7 bases, in that order; junction bases with no gene match: 15. The CDR3 spans 15 residues. CDR3 protein: CASSGTAFWRQPQHF. CDR3 in DNA: TGTGCCAGCAGCGGGACAGCCTTTTGGAGGCAGCCCCAGCATTTT.

The genes are TRBV4-3 and TRBJ2-1, with 9 bases matching TRBD2. The CDR3 consists of 17 residues. V gave up 1 base and J gave up 4 bases; unmatched junction bases: 8. Germline values: CDR1 LGHNA, CDR2 YSLEER. The CDR3 DNA reads as TGCGCCAGCAGCCAAGGGGGTGCGGGAGGGCCTTACAATGAGCAGTTCTTC. Protein sequence: CASSQGGAGGPYNEQFF.

This clone was seen only a few times. This CDR3 is also generated by other DNA sequences in the sample. The chain carries TRBV6-5 and TRBJ2-7; no clear D gene. CDR3 length equals 11 residues. V lost 2 bases to trimming and J lost 7 bases, with 6 bases between them. CDR1 and CDR2 (germline): MNHEY, SVGAGI. The CDR3 region has the DNA TGTGCCAGCAGTTACGGCAGAGAGCAGTACTTC. Encoded protein: CASSYGREQYF.

This clone is a singleton in its sample. V is TRBV28 and J is TRBJ2-7; 8 bases are shared with TRBD1. Germline lookup yields CDR1 MDHEN and CDR2 SYDVKM. CDR3 length: 14 amino acids. The J segment lost 5 bases and the V segment lost 5 bases, leaving 8 bases of the junction unmatched. DNA for the CDR3: TGTGCCAGCAGTGTCCGGGACAGGATGAACGAGCAGTACTTC. Its translation is CASSVRDRMNEQYF. Variable domain in full (rest from reference TRBV28 and TRBJ2-7): DVKVTQSSRYLVKRTGEKVFLECVQDMDHENMFWYRQDPGLGLRLIYFSYDVKMKEKGDIPEGYSVSREKKERFSLILESASTNQTSMYLCASSVRDRMNEQYFGPGTRLTVT.

This chain uses TRBV5-1 with TRBJ2-1; 8 bases fit TRBD2. This CDR3 contains 16 residues. In germline, CDR1 is SGHRS, CDR2 YFSETQ. Trimming removed 0 bases from V and 7 bases from J; junction bases left unmatched: 9. The CDR3 DNA sequence: TGCGCCAGCAGCTTGGACGGGAGGGCCCTCAGGAATGAGCAGTTCTTC. Its protein is CASSLDGRALRNEQFF.

The rearrangement links TRBV29-1 to TRBJ2-7; the match to TRBD1 covers 7 bases. The CDR3 has 15 amino acids. The ends lost 0 bases at V and 4 bases at J; junction bases unmatched: 9. Germline V gene lookup returns CDR1 SQVTM and CDR2 ANQGSEA. This chain's CDR3 is CSVEDLGTVPYEQYF. The CDR3 region has the DNA TGCAGCGTTGAAGATCTTGGGACAGTTCCTTACGAGCAGTACTTC.

The chain has TRBV9 and TRBJ2-7; TRBD1 matches 8 bases. Trimming took 2 bases from V and 2 from J; bases not matched to a gene: 9. Germline-derived CDR1 and CDR2 are SGDLS and YYNGEE. This CDR3 is built from 16 residues. CDR3 coding DNA: TGTGCCAGCAGCGTGACTGGGGACAGGCCGGCCTACGAGCAGTACTTC. Its protein is CASSVTGDRPAYEQYF.

V is TRBV7-2 and J is TRBJ1-4, with D perhaps TRBD1 (6 bases). Germline CDR1 SGHTA, CDR2 FQGNSA. The CDR3 contains 14 residues. The germline V and J ends were trimmed by 5 bases and 5 bases, with 12 bases remaining between them. The chain's CDR3 is CASSPGTRNEKLFF. In DNA, the CDR3 is TGTGCCAGCAGCCCCGGGACACGAAATGAAAAACTGTTTTTT.

The rearrangement links TRBV9 to TRBJ2-3; 7 nucleotides match TRBD2. The germline CDR1 and CDR2 sequences are SGDLS and YYNGEE. This CDR3 region has 16 residues. V was clipped by 0 bases and J by 2 bases; unmatched bases: 6. The CDR3 sequence is CASSVEARGDTDTQYF. The CDR3 DNA sequence: TGTGCCAGCAGCGTAGAGGCCCGGGGGGACACAGATACGCAGTATTTT.

V is TRBV7-9 and J is TRBJ2-1, with D possibly being TRBD1 or TRBD2 (5 bases each). V lost 1 base and J 8 bases, leaving 9 bases between the germline ends. This CDR3 has 13 amino acids. The V gene's germline CDR1 is SEHNR and CDR2 FQNEAQ (reference sequence). The CDR3 protein is CASSLGGIDEQFF. CDR3 in DNA: TGTGCCAGCAGCTTAGGGGGGATCGATGAGCAGTTCTTC.

The chain couples TRBV7-9 to TRBJ1-4, with 7 bases fitting TRBD1. Germline V gene lookup returns CDR1 SEHNR and CDR2 FQNEAQ (reference sequence). V shed 7 bases, J shed 5 bases, and the junction held 10 bases outside the gene matches. CDR3 length: 15 residues. CDR3 amino acids: CASTLGRTGNEKLFF. Written as DNA, the CDR3 is TGTGCCAGCACCCTAGGGAGGACAGGAAATGAAAAACTGTTTTTT.

Note on this clone: The junction differs from germline at one of its ends, possibly a read error. The J gene is TRBJ2-1, the V gene TRBV27; TRBD2 might be the D (6 bases). Germline V CDR1 and CDR2: MNHEY, SMNVEV (reference sequence). The CDR3 has 13 residues. CDR3 residues: CASSSQGLSNPIF. The CDR3 coding sequence is TGTGCCAGCAGTTCCCAGGGACTTTCAAATCCCATCTTC.

This chain joins TRBV4-3 and TRBJ1-5, with D hard to call. Germline-derived CDR1 and CDR2 are LGHNA and YSLEER. Trimming removed 0 bases at V and 4 bases at J, with 16 bases between. The CDR3 totals 17 residues. CDR3 nucleotide sequence: TGCGCCAGCAGCCAAGATCCCTACGGCGGTAGGAATCAGCCCCAGCATTTT. This gives the protein CASSQDPYGGRNQPQHF.

This clone turned up a few times. J is TRBJ1-1 and V is TRBV7-9; possible D gene TRBD1, 5 bases. CDR1 is SEHNR, CDR2 FQNEAQ, per germline (reference sequence). CDR3 length: 11 residues. V was shortened by 10 bases and J by 5 bases, with 11 bases between the two germline ends. The DNA for the CDR3 is TGTGCCACCGGGGGAGGGACTGAAGCTTTCTTT. Residues: CATGGGTEAFF.

The chain recombines TRBV11-2 with TRBJ1-2; tentative D call: TRBD1 (5 bases). This CDR3 is 16 amino acids long. Between the trimmed V and J ends, which lost 5 bases and 4 bases, there was a span of 20 bases. Germline loops: CDR1 SGHAT, CDR2 FQNNGV. The CDR3, as DNA: TGTGCCAGCAGCACCCGGGACGGGGATTTCGGCTATGGCTACACCTTC. It yields the protein CASSTRDGDFGYGYTF.

This sequence joins TRBV4-2 and TRBJ1-5, with D tentatively TRBD1 (6 bases). Trimming left V 0 bases short and J 4 bases short, with 10 bases between. CDR1 and CDR2 (germline): LGHNA, YNFKEQ. The CDR3 has 15 residues. The CDR3 nucleotides read TGTGCCAGCAGCCAAGAACAGGGCCTTAATCAGCCCCAGCATTTT. Its protein is CASSQEQGLNQPQHF.

J is TRBJ2-4 and V is TRBV6-7, with D maybe TRBD2 (5 bases). TRBV6-7 is treated as an ORF (open reading frame) with a function not yet certain. CDR3 length: 14 amino acids. V was pared by 2 bases and J by 7 bases, with 12 bases between. The CDR3 sequence is CASSYGGLSNIQYF. In DNA, the CDR3 is TGTGCCAGCAGTTACGGAGGATTGTCCAACATTCAGTACTTC.

This clone was observed a single time. This sample also contains other DNA sequences that code for the same CDR3. This chain joins TRBV4-3 and TRBJ2-1, with 7 bases matching TRBD2. The CDR3 runs to 15 residues. The trim removed 3 bases at V and 0 bases at J, leaving 2 bases unmatched. From germline, CDR1 is LGHNA and CDR2 YSLEER. The CDR3: CASSQASGSYNEQFF. In nucleotides, the CDR3 is TGCGCCAGCAGCCAGGCTAGCGGCTCCTACAATGAGCAGTTCTTC.